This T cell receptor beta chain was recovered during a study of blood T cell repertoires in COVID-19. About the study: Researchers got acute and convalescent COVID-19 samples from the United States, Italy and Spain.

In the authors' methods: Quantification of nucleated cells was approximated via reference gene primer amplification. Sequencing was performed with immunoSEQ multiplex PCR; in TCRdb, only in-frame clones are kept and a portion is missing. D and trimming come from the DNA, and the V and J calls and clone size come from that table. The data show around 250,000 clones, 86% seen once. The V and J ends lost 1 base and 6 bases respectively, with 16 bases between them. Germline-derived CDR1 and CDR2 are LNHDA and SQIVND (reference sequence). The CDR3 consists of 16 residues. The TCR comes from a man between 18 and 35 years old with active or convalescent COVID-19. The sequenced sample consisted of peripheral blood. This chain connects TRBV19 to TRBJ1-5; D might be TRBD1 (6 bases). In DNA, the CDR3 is TGTGCCAGTAGTATAGGCCCCTGGGGGCAGGTTCAGCCCCAGCATTTT. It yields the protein CASSIGPWGQVQPQHF.